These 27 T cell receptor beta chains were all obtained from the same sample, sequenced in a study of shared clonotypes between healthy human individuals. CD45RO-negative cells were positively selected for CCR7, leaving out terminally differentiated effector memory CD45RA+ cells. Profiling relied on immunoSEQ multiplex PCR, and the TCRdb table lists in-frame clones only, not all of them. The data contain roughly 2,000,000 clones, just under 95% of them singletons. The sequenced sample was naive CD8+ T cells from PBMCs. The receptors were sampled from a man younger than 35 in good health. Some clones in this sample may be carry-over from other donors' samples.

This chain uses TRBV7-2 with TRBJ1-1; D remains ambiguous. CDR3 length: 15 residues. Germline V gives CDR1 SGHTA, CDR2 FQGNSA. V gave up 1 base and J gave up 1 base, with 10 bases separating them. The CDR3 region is CASSLGPNSNTEAFF. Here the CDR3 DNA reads TGTGCCAGCAGCTTAGGACCTAACTCGAACACTGAAGCTTTCTTT.

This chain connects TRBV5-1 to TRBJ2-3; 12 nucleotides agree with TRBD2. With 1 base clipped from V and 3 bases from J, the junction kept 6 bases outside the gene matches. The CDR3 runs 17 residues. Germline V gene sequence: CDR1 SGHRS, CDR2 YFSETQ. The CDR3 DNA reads TGCGCCAGCAGCTTGCTAGCGGGAGGGCCTATAACAGATACGCAGTATTTT. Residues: CASSLLAGGPITDTQYF.

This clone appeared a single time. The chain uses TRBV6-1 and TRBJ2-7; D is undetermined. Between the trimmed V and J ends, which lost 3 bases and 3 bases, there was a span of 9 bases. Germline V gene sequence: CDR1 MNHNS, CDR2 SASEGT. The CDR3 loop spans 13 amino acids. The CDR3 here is CASSDRVNYEQYF. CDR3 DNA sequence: TGTGCCAGCAGTGATAGGGTGAACTACGAGCAGTACTTC.

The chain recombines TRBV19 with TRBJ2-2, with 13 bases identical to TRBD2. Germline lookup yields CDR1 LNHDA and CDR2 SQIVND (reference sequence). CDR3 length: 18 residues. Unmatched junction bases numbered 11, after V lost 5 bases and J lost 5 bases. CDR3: CASSRYGGLAGSTGELFF. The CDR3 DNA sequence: TGTGCCAGTAGTCGATATGGGGGACTAGCGGGATCGACCGGGGAGCTGTTTTTT.

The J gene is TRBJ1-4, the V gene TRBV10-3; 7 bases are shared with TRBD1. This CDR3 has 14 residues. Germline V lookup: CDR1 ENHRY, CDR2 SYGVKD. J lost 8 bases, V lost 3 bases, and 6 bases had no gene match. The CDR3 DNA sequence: TGTGCCATCAGTGATATTGACAGGGACGAAAAACTGTTTTTT. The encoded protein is CAISDIDRDEKLFF.

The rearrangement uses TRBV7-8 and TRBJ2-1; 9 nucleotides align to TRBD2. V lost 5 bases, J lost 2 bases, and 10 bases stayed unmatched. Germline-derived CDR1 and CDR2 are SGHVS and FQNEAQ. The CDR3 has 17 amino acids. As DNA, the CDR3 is TGTGCCAGCAGCCCGACCTTTTCTAGCGGGACCTACAATGAGCAGTTCTTC. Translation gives CASSPTFSSGTYNEQFF.

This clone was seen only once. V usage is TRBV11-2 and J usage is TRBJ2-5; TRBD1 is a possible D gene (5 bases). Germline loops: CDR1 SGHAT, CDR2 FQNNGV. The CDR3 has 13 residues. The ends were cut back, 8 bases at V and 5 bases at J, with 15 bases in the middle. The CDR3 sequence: CASALTAGETQYF. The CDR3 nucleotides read TGTGCCAGCGCTCTGACAGCCGGGGAGACCCAGTACTTC.

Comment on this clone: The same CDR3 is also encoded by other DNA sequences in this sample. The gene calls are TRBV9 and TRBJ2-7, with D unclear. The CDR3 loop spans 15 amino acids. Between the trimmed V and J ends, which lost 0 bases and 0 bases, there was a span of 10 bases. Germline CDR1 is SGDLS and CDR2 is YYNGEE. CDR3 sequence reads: CASSVDGGSSYEQYF. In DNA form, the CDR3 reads TGTGCCAGCAGCGTAGACGGCGGAAGCTCCTACGAGCAGTACTTC.

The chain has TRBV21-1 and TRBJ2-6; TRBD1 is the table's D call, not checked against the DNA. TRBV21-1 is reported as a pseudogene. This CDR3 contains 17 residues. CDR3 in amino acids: CASSIPTGTSGANVLTF. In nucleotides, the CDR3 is TGTGCCAGCAGCATTCCGACAGGCACCTCTGGGGCCAACGTCCTGACTTTC.

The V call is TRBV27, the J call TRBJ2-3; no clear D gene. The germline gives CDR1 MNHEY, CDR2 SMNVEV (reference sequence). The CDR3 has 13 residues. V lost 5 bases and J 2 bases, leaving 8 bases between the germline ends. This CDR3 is CASSRANTDTQYF. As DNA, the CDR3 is TGTGCCAGCAGTCGCGCCAACACAGATACGCAGTATTTT.

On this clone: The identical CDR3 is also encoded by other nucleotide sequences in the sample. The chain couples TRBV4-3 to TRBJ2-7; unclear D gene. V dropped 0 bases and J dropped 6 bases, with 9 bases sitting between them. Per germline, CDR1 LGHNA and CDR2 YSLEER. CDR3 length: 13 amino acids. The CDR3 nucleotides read TGCGCCAGCAGCCAAGATTGGGGATCCGAGCAGTACTTC. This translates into CASSQDWGSEQYF.

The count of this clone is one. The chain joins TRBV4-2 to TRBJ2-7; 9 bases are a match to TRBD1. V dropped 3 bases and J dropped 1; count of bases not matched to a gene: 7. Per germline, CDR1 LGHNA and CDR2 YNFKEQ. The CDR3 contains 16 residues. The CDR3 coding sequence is TGTGCCAGCAGCCATCCCAGGACAGGGGAATCCTACGAGCAGTACTTC. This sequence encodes CASSHPRTGESYEQYF.

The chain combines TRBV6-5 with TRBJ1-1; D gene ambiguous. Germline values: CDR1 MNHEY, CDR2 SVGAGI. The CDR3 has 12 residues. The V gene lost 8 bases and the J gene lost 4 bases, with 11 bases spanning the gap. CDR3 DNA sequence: TGTGCCAGCGCACGTGAAAGCACTGAAGCTTTCTTT. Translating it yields CASARESTEAFF.

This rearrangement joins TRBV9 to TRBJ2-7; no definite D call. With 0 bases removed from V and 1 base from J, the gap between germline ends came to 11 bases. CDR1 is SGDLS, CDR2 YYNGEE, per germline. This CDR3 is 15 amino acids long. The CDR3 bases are TGTGCCAGCAGCGTAGCAACAGCGCCTTCCTACGAGCAGTACTTC. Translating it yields CASSVATAPSYEQYF. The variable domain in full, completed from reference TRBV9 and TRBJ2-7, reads DSGVTQTPKHLITATGQRVTLRCSPRSGDLSVYWYQQSLDQGLQFLIQYYNGEERAKGNILERFSAQQFPDLHSELNLSSLELGDSALYFCASSVATAPSYEQYFGPGTRLTVT.

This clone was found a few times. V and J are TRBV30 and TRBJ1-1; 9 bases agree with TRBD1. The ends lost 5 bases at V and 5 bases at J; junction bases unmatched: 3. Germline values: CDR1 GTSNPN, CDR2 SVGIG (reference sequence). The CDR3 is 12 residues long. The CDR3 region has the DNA TGTGCCTGGGGACAGGGGAAGACTGAAGCTTTCTTT. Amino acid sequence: CAWGQGKTEAFF.

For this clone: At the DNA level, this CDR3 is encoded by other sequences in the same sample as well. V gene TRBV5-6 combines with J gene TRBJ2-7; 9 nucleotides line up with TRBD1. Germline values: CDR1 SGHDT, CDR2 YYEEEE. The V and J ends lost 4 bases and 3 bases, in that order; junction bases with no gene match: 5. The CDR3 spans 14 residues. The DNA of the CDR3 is TGTGCCAGCAGCCTCGGACAGGGGCGCTACGAGCAGTACTTC. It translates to CASSLGQGRYEQYF.

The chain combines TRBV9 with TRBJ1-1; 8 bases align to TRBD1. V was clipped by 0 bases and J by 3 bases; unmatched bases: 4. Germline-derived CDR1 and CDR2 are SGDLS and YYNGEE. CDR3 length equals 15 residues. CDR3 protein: CASSVAAGGHTEAFF. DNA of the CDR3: TGTGCCAGCAGCGTAGCGGCAGGGGGCCACACTGAAGCTTTCTTT.

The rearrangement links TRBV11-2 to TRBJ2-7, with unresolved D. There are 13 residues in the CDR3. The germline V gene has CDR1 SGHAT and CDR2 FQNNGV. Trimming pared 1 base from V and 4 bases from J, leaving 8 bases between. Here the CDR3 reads CASSLVPGYEQYF. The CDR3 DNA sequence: TGTGCCAGCAGCTTAGTCCCCGGGTACGAGCAGTACTTC.

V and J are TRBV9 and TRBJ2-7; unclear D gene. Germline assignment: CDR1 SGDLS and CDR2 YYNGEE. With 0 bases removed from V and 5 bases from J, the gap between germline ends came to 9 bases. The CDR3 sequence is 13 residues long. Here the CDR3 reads CASSVGPQHEQYF. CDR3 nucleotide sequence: TGTGCCAGCAGCGTAGGCCCCCAGCACGAGCAGTACTTC.

The CDR3 loop is CASSPGQGDNQPQHF. The CDR3 DNA is TGCGCCAGCAGCCCGGGACAGGGGGATAATCAGCCCCAGCATTTT. The chain recombines TRBV5-1 with TRBJ1-5, with 11 positions matching TRBD1. Germline CDR1 SGHRS, CDR2 YFSETQ. The CDR3 contains 15 residues. Unmatched junction bases numbered 4, after V lost 4 bases and J lost 4 bases. Full variable domain (missing parts from reference TRBV5-1 and TRBJ1-5): KAGVTQTPRYLIKTRGQQVTLSCSPISGHRSVSWYQQTPGQGLQFLFEYFSETQRNKGNFPGRFSGRQFSNSRSEMNVSTLELGDSALYLCASSPGQGDNQPQHFGDGTRLSIL.

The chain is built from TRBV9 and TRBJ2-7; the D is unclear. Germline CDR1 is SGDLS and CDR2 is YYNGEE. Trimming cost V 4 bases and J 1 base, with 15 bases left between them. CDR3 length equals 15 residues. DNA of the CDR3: TGTGCCAGCAGCTACTCCGTGAGTGAGTCCTACGAGCAGTACTTC. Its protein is CASSYSVSESYEQYF.

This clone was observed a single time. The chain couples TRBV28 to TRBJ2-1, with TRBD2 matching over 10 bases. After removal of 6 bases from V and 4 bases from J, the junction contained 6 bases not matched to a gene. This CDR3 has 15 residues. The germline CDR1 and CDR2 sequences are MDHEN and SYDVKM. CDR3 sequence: CASRIGLAAYNEQFF. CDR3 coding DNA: TGTGCCAGCAGAATAGGACTAGCGGCTTACAATGAGCAGTTCTTC.

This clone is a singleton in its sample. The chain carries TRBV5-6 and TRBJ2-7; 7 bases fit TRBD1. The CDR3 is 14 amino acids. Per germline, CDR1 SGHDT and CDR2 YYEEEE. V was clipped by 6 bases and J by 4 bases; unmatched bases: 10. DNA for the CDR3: TGTGCCAGCACCCGACAGGGACCTACTTACGAGCAGTACTTC. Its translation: CASTRQGPTYEQYF.

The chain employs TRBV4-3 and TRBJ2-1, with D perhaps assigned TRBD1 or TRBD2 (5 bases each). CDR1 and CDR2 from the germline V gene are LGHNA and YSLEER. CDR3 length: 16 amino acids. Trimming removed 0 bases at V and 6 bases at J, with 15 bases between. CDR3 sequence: CASSQEVGTGGNEQFF. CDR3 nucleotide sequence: TGCGCCAGCAGCCAAGAAGTCGGGACGGGTGGCAATGAGCAGTTCTTC.

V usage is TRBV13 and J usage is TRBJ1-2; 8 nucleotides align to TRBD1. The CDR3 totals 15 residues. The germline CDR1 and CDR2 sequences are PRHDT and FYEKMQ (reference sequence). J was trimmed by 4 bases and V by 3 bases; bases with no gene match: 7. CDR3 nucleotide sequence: TGTGCCAGCAGCTTGGGACAGGTCCTGATCTATGGCTACACCTTC. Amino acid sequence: CASSLGQVLIYGYTF.

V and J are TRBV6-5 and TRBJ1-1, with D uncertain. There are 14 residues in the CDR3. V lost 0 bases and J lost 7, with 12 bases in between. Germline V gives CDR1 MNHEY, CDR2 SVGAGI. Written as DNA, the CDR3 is TGTGCCAGCAGTTACTCGGGAATCACCGGTGAAGCTTTCTTT. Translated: CASSYSGITGEAFF.

The DNA of the CDR3 is TGTGCAACCGGGGAAGGGTTGGGTTATGGCTACACCTTC. Translation gives CATGEGLGYGYTF. The rearrangement uses TRBV15 and TRBJ1-2; D gene ambiguous. This CDR3 spans 13 amino acids. Germline V gene sequence: CDR1 LNHNV, CDR2 YYDKDF (reference sequence). The complete variable domain, with remaining parts taken from reference TRBV15 and TRBJ1-2, reads DAMVIQNPRYQVTQFGKPVTLSCSQTLNHNVMYWYQQKSSQAPKLLFHYYDKDFNNEADTPDNFQSRRPNTSFCFLDIRSPGLGDTAMYLCATGEGLGYGYTFGSGTRLTVV.